This TCR beta chain comes out of a study of T cell changes during pregnancy in multiple sclerosis. Clones were sequenced by immunoSEQ multiplex PCR, and TCRdb holds only the in-frame ones, with some missing. Counted here are more than 20,000 clones, 85% to 95% occurring once; the ten biggest clones make up under 7%. This CDR3 is 16 amino acids long. Looked up from germline, CDR1 is MDHEN and CDR2 is SYDVKM. The V and J ends lost 5 bases and 4 bases, in that order; junction bases with no gene match: 6. The sample in question was CD8+ T cells from peripheral blood mononuclear cells, obtained in the third trimester of pregnancy. The V gene is TRBV28, the J gene TRBJ2-1, with 12 nucleotides matching TRBD2. The sequence was obtained from a female donor with multiple sclerosis, enrolled in a pregnancy study. The CDR3, as DNA: TGTGCCAGCAGTAGACTAGCGGGAGAAGGGTACAATGAGCAGTTCTTC. It translates to CASSRLAGEGYNEQFF.